This T cell receptor beta chain was captured in a study of cytomegalovirus exposure and HLA in healthy donors. PCR used 60 Vbeta primers and 13 Jbeta primers. Sequencing was performed with immunoSEQ multiplex PCR; in TCRdb, only in-frame clones are kept and a portion is missing. The sample has 130,000 to 150,000 clones, nearly 80% seen once; the top ten hold 3%. Findings and caveats of the study: V- and J-gene trimming of TCR beta was linked (in a later analysis) to a missense DCLRE1C variant.

Among the donors, all were healthy bone marrow donors. V lost 3 bases and J lost 1, with 12 bases in between. Germline V lookup: CDR1 SNHLY, CDR2 FYNNEI. This CDR3 is built from 15 residues. As concerns this clone: Antigen: not known.

The chain employs TRBV2 and TRBJ2-5, with D maybe TRBD1 (6 bases). The specimen sequenced was PBMCs. This TCR was sampled from a man aged 40-50 years in good health and CMV-seropositive. In nucleotides, the CDR3 is TGTGCCAGCAGTGATATTCGGGACACCCAAGAGACCCAGTACTTC. It encodes CASSDIRDTQETQYF.